These T cell receptor beta chains were read from a single sample in a study of CD8+CD57+ T cells in acquired aplastic anemia. Via MiXCR, TCRdb re-called the reads, giving one row per CDR3 protein. Of roughly 250,000 distinct CDR3 sequences detected, roughly half appear once; the ten largest clones hold 7% to 10%. Sequencing used sorted CD4+, CD8+, or CD8+CD57+ T cells (not recorded which) from PBMCs. These receptor sequences come from a human donor with aplastic anemia. Both conserved end residues are part of each CDR3. The D gene is left open where the match is weak. Expanded clones get a size class; other rows say once, few or many, or leave the size out.

abundance	d_gene	v_gene	j_gene	CDR3nt	CDR3aa
many	TRBD1	TRBV5-4	TRBJ1-1	TGTGCCAGCAGCCCGGGGACAGTTGCGCGCCCGAACACTGAAGCTTTCTTT	CASSPGTVARPNTEAFF
.	TRBD2	TRBV20-1	TRBJ2-7	TGCAGTGCTAGGTCCCTAGCGGGAGGATACGAGCAGTACTTC	CSARSLAGGYEQYF
few	TRBD1	TRBV6-5	TRBJ2-7	TGTGCCAGCAGTTACCTAGGGACAGGGGACTACGAGCAGTACTTC	CASSYLGTGDYEQYF
.	.	TRBV10-2	TRBJ1-6	TGCGCCAGCAGCTACAGGGAGGCACCCCTCCACTTT	CASSYREAPLHF
.	.	TRBV2	TRBJ2-3	TGCGCCGGCCCCATACCCGGGGGAACAGATACGCAGTATTTT	CAGPIPGGTDTQYF
.	.	TRBV19	TRBJ2-5	TGTGCCAGTAGACTAGACGATTACCCGGGGGAGACCCAGTACTTC	CASRLDDYPGETQYF
many	.	TRBV20-1	TRBJ2-7	TGCAGTGCTAGTCAGCCCCGAATCTACGAGCAGTACTTC	CSASQPRIYEQYF
many	.	TRBV6-2/TRBV6-3	TRBJ2-5	TGTGCCAGCAGTTACCCCCTCAGTTCGCAAGAGACCCAGTACTTC	CASSYPLSSQETQYF
.	.	TRBV30	TRBJ2-1	TGTGCCTGGATCGGGGCCGCCGTAGATGAGCAGTTCTTC	CAWIGAAVDEQFF
.	.	TRBV4-2	TRBJ1-1	TGTGCCAGCAGCCAAGATCGGTCGGGACCCCAGGGTGAAGCTTTCTTT	CASSQDRSGPQGEAFF
many	TRBD2	TRBV7-9	TRBJ2-3	TGTGCCAGCAGCTCGCTCGGGGGGTCCTGGCAACCAGATACGCAGTATTTT	CASSSLGGSWQPDTQYF
once	.	TRBV18	TRBJ1-2	TGTGCCAGCTCACCTACGACAGGATCCTATGGCTACACCTTC	CASSPTTGSYGYTF
many	.	TRBV30	TRBJ1-2	TGTGCCTCCTTTAATTATGGCTACACCTTC	CASFNYGYTF
many	TRBD2	TRBV9	TRBJ2-5	TGTGCCAGCAGCGGGGATAGCGGGAGGGCCGGGGAGACCCAGTACTTC	CASSGDSGRAGETQYF
few	TRBD1	TRBV19	TRBJ2-2	TGTGCCAGTAGGGGACAGGGAGGAACCGGGGAGCTGTTTTTT	CASRGQGGTGELFF
many	TRBD2	TRBV12-3/TRBV12-4	TRBJ2-7	TGTGCCAGCGGGACTAGCGGCTCCTACGAGCAGTACTTC	CASGTSGSYEQYF
once	.	TRBV7-8	TRBJ1-1	TGTGCCATCAGTGGAGCTGAGGGGAAGTGGGGCACTGAAGCTTTCTTT	CAISGAEGKWGTEAFF
.	.	TRBV4-3	TRBJ2-2	TGCGCCAGCAGCCAAGAAGGGGTGTGGGGCACCGGGGAGCTGTTTTTT	CASSQEGVWGTGELFF
many	.	TRBV13	TRBJ2-1	TGTGCCAGCAGCTCGACTACCTACAATGAGCAGTTCTTC	CASSSTTYNEQFF
.	TRBD2	TRBV24-1	TRBJ2-5	TGTGCCACCAGGAGGCTAGCGGGGGGAAAAGAGACCCAGTACTTC	CATRRLAGGKETQYF
many	.	TRBV7-9	TRBJ2-7	TGTGCCAGCAGCAACCGCACACAGGGTGGGTCCTACGAGCAGTACTTC	CASSNRTQGGSYEQYF
.	.	TRBV5-6	TRBJ2-7	TGTGCCAGCAGCCAAGGGGTGTCAGACGAGCAGTACTTC	CASSQGVSDEQYF
.	TRBD1	TRBV7-3	TRBJ1-2	TGTGCCAGCAGCTCCAAGACAGGGTATGGCTACACCTTC	CASSSKTGYGYTF
few	.	TRBV7-9	TRBJ1-4	TGTGCCAGCAGCTTAGAGTCGCTTAATGAAAAACTGTCTTTT	CASSLESLNEKLSF
few	TRBD1	TRBV6-6	TRBJ2-7	TGTGCCAGCAGTTACTCTTGGGACAGGGGACACTACGAGCAGTACTTC	CASSYSWDRGHYEQYF
.	.	TRBV7-9	TRBJ1-3	TGTGCCAGCAGCCCCCTAGCCACAGGCGTTGGAAACACCATATATTTT	CASSPLATGVGNTIYF
many	.	TRBV7-9	TRBJ2-7	TGTGCCAGCAGCTTAGGTCAAGGGTTCGACGAGCAGTACTTC	CASSLGQGFDEQYF
few	TRBD1	TRBV7-2	TRBJ1-2	TGTGCCAGCACCATCATGGGGGACAGGACTAACTATGGCTACACCTTC	CASTIMGDRTNYGYTF
.	.	TRBV30	TRBJ2-6	TGTGCCTGGAGTTGGGATTGGAGTTCGGGGGCCAACGTCCTGACTTTC	CAWSWDWSSGANVLTF
once	.	TRBV15	TRBJ1-4	TGTGCCACCAGCACCTTAGAGGGCCGAGGGAGTGAAAAACTGTTTTTT	CATSTLEGRGSEKLFF
.	.	TRBV7-9	TRBJ2-2	TGTGCCAGCAGCTTATCCACAAACACCGGGGAGCTGTTTTTT	CASSLSTNTGELFF
.	.	TRBV7-2	TRBJ2-7	TGTGCCAGTAGTATCATCAAGGGGCCCTCCTACGAGCAGTACTTC	CASSIIKGPSYEQYF
.	.	TRBV9	TRBJ2-5	TGTGCCAGCAGCGAAACCTATTCGAGGACGAGGAGCCCACGGGAGACCCAGTACTTC	CASSETYSRTRSPRETQYF
.	.	TRBV15	TRBJ1-4	TGTGCCACCAGCGGAGGACGTGAAAAACTGTTTTTT	CATSGGREKLFF
.	.	TRBV14	TRBJ2-3	TGTGCCAGCAGCCAGACACGGCTGGTGAGTGGAGATACGCAGTATTTT	CASSQTRLVSGDTQYF
few	.	TRBV6-2/TRBV6-3	TRBJ2-1	TGTGCGGTGGGCAGCTCCTACAATGAGCAGTTCTTC	CAVGSSYNEQFF
few	TRBD1	TRBV6-4	TRBJ1-2	TGTGCCAGCAGTGAAGACGAGACAGGGGGCATTAATGGCTACACCTTC	CASSEDETGGINGYTF
many	TRBD2	TRBV9	TRBJ2-7	TGTGCCAGCAGCGTAGGTAGTGGCGGGGGAGTCTACGAGCAGTACTTC	CASSVGSGGGVYEQYF
.	.	TRBV7-9	TRBJ1-4	TGTGCCAGCAGCTTGGAGACTAGCGGGGGGCAAGGTGAAAAACTGTTTTTT	CASSLETSGGQGEKLFF
few	TRBD2	TRBV12-3/TRBV12-4	TRBJ2-1	TGTGCCAGCAGTTCAGGGACTAGCGGGGGCAATGAGCAGTTCTTC	CASSSGTSGGNEQFF
.	TRBD1	TRBV27	TRBJ2-7	TGTGCCAGCAGTTCCCCACCCCGAAGTGGGACAGGGGGCGACGAGCAGTACTTC	CASSSPPRSGTGGDEQYF
many	.	TRBV7-2	TRBJ2-1	TGTGCCAGCAGCTTATCGCGGGGGCCCAATGAGCAGTTCTTC	CASSLSRGPNEQFF
many	.	TRBV5-8	TRBJ1-6	TGTGCCAGCAGTTTTGGTGAGGGGATGTCACCCCTCCACTTT	CASSFGEGMSPLHF
many	.	TRBV9	TRBJ1-3	TGTGCCAGCAGCGTCTATGGGGGCTCTGGAAACACCATATATTTT	CASSVYGGSGNTIYF
many	.	TRBV2	TRBJ1-5	TGTGCCAGCAGTGGTCCAGGGATCCAACCCCAGCATTTT	CASSGPGIQPQHF
.	TRBD1	TRBV7-9	TRBJ2-1	TGTGCCAGCAGCCAAAGGACAGGGCCCGCCAATGAGCAGTTCTTC	CASSQRTGPANEQFF
.	.	TRBV27	TRBJ2-3	TGTGCCAGTGTCCCCGGGACCTATCCCTCCGATACGCAGTATTTT	CASVPGTYPSDTQYF
few	.	TRBV7-9	TRBJ2-7	TGTGCCAGCAGCTCCCTCACGGGGGGCCGACCCTACGAGCAGTACTTC	CASSSLTGGRPYEQYF
few	TRBD2	TRBV30	TRBJ2-7	TGTGCCTGGAGTATGGGGGGGATATACTACGAGCAGTACTTC	CAWSMGGIYYEQYF
.	.	TRBV6-2/TRBV6-3	TRBJ2-2	TGTGCCAGCAGTCCGTCGGAGTCCGGGGAGCTGTTTTTT	CASSPSESGELFF
.	.	TRBV19	TRBJ1-2	TGTGCCAGTAGTCCGGGGGACACCAGCTATGGCTACACCTTC	CASSPGDTSYGYTF
few	TRBD2	TRBV4-2	TRBJ2-1	TGTGCCAGCAGCCCCCCAACTAGCGGGAAGGCAAATGAGCAGTTCTTC	CASSPPTSGKANEQFF
many	.	TRBV4-1	TRBJ2-1	TGCGCCAGCAGCCAAGATACGGGCAATGAGCAGTTCTTC	CASSQDTGNEQFF
.	.	TRBV2	TRBJ2-1	TGTGCCAGCAGACGACCCCGCCGCCCGAATGAGCAGTTCTTC	CASRRPRRPNEQFF
.	TRBD2	TRBV7-9	TRBJ2-7	TGTGCCAGCAGCGAAATCCCCACGACTAGCGGGAGATACGAGCAGTACTTC	CASSEIPTTSGRYEQYF